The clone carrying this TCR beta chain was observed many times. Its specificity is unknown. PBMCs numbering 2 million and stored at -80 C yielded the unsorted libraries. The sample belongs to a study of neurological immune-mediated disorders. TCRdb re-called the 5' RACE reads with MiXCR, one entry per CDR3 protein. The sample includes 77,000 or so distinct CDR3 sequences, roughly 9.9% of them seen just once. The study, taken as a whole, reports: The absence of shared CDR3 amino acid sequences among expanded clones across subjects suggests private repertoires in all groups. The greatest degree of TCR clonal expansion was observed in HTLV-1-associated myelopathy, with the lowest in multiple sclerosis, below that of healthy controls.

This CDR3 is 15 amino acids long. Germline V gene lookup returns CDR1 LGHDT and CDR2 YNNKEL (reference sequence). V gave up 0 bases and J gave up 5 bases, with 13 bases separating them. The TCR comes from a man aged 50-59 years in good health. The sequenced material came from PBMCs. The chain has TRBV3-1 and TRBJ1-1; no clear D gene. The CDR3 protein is CASSQEGGYGTEAFF. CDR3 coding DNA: TGTGCCAGCAGCCAAGAGGGTGGTTATGGTACTGAAGCTTTCTTT.